These 18 T cell receptor beta chains originate from one sample sequenced in a study of blood T cell repertoires in COVID-19. Clones were sequenced by immunoSEQ multiplex PCR, and TCRdb holds only the in-frame ones, with some missing. The sample shows approximately 160,000 clones, about 80% of them seen only once. Source material: peripheral blood. The receptor set was obtained from a woman older than 75 with acute or convalescent COVID-19.

This chain connects TRBV2 to TRBJ1-1, with D unresolved. Germline V gene lookup returns CDR1 SNHLY and CDR2 FYNNEI. This CDR3 comprises 13 residues. V was shortened by 3 bases and J by 10 bases, with 15 bases between the two germline ends. CDR3 sequence: CASSDQAGFGAFF. The CDR3, as DNA: TGTGCCAGCAGTGACCAGGCGGGGTTCGGAGCTTTCTTT.

The chain is built from TRBV5-1 and TRBJ2-2; D uncertain. Germline lookup yields CDR1 SGHRS and CDR2 YFSETQ. The CDR3 consists of 15 residues. Trimming removed 0 bases at V and 0 bases at J, with 6 bases between. The CDR3 region is CASSLVAANTGELFF. The DNA of the CDR3 is TGCGCCAGCAGCTTGGTCGCGGCGAACACCGGGGAGCTGTTTTTT.

J is TRBJ2-1 and V is TRBV11-3, with 9 bases matching TRBD1. The V segment lost 3 bases and the J segment 8 bases; nucleotides outside the gene matches: 8. The CDR3 runs to 15 residues. Germline V gene data show CDR1 as SGHNT and CDR2 as YENEEA. CDR3: CASSFSGTGWDEQFF. Written as DNA, the CDR3 is TGTGCCAGCAGCTTCTCCGGGACAGGGTGGGATGAGCAGTTCTTC.

This clone was seen more than once but under ten times. The genes are TRBV27 and TRBJ2-3, with TRBD1 identical over 9 bases. V gave up 5 bases and J gave up 4 bases; unmatched junction bases: 10. The CDR3 totals 16 residues. From germline, CDR1 is MNHEY and CDR2 SMNVEV (reference sequence). CDR3 coding DNA: TGTGCCAGCAGTCGAGGGGGACAGGGATACGCAGATACGCAGTATTTT. Amino acids: CASSRGGQGYADTQYF.

This chain joins TRBV7-6 and TRBJ2-7; 11 positions agree with TRBD2. CDR1 SGHVS and CDR2 FNYEAQ come from the germline V gene. The trim removed 1 base at V and 4 bases at J, leaving 9 bases unmatched. This CDR3 is built from 17 residues. In nucleotides, the CDR3 is TGTGCCAGCAGCTTAGGGGACCTAGCGGGAGGATCATACGAGCAGTACTTC. It is translated as CASSLGDLAGGSYEQYF.

The chain has TRBV13 and TRBJ1-6, with a weak D call TRBD1 (5 bases). Germline lookup yields CDR1 PRHDT and CDR2 FYEKMQ (reference sequence). The CDR3 extends over 17 amino acids. V gave up 5 bases and J gave up 8 bases, with 22 bases separating them. In nucleotides, the CDR3 is TGTGCCAGCAGCATTGACCCGAACAGGAGAATGGATTCACCCCTCCACTTT. Its translation: CASSIDPNRRMDSPLHF.

The chain is built from TRBV7-9 and TRBJ1-2, with D perhaps matching TRBD1 (5 bases). Trimming left V 3 bases short and J 1 base short, with 6 bases between. The CDR3 spans 13 residues. Germline CDR1 SEHNR, CDR2 FQNEAQ (reference sequence). CDR3 DNA sequence: TGTGCCAGCAGCTTTGACAGTAACTATGGCTACACCTTC. This codes for CASSFDSNYGYTF.

The chain uses TRBV10-3 and TRBJ1-1; 8 positions match TRBD1. V was clipped by 2 bases and J by 4 bases; unmatched bases: 3. Germline assignment: CDR1 ENHRY and CDR2 SYGVKD. This CDR3 has 14 amino acids. CDR3 bases: TGTGCCATCAGTGAGCCTACAGGGGGCACTGAAGCTTTCTTT. This gives the protein CAISEPTGGTEAFF.

The CDR3 loop is CASSPRREGPYEQYF. CDR3 sequence (DNA): TGTGCCAGCAGCCCACGGCGGGAGGGGCCCTACGAGCAGTACTTC. The chain joins TRBV9 to TRBJ2-7, with TRBD2 matching over 9 bases. This CDR3 spans 15 amino acids. V was clipped by 4 bases and J by 2 bases; unmatched bases: 7. CDR1 and CDR2 from the germline V gene are SGDLS and YYNGEE.

CDR3 loop: CASSRTSGLSSYNEQFF. The CDR3 coding sequence is TGTGCCAGCTCACGGACTAGCGGCTTAAGCTCCTACAATGAGCAGTTCTTC. The chain combines TRBV18 with TRBJ2-1, with 10 bases identical to TRBD2. The ends lost 4 bases at V and 0 bases at J; junction bases unmatched: 6. Germline loops: CDR1 KGHSH, CDR2 LQKENI. This CDR3 comprises 17 residues.

The chain uses TRBV5-4 and TRBJ1-4; TRBD1 matches at 7 bases. V lost 4 bases and J lost 1; bases outside the gene matches: 7. CDR3 length: 16 amino acids. The V gene's germline CDR1 is SGHNT and CDR2 YYREEE (reference sequence). CDR3: CASSTEGQRTNEKLFF. DNA of the CDR3: TGTGCCAGCAGCACTGAGGGACAGAGAACTAATGAAAAACTGTTTTTT.

The chain links TRBV10-1 to TRBJ2-1; TRBD1 aligns across 9 bases. This CDR3 is 15 amino acids long. CDR1 is WNHNN and CDR2 is SYGVQD in the germline V gene (reference sequence). The ends lost 6 bases at V and 2 bases at J; junction bases unmatched: 5. CDR3 DNA sequence: TGCGCCAGCAGCCCTGGACAGGGGCCCTACAATGAGCAGTTCTTC. As protein: CASSPGQGPYNEQFF.

This chain connects TRBV21-1 to TRBJ2-5; TRBD1 was called by the table and not checked on the DNA. TRBV21-1 is reported as a pseudogene. The CDR3 has 14 amino acids. The CDR3 bases are TGTGCCAGCAGCAATGTGGCAAATACAGAGACCCAGTACTTC. It yields the protein CASSNVANTETQYF.

The CDR3 region has the DNA TGTGCCAGTAGTTCATACACGGGTTCGGCCGGGGAGCTGTTTTTT. It is translated as CASSSYTGSAGELFF. The chain links TRBV19 to TRBJ2-2; D uncertain. Germline V gives CDR1 LNHDA, CDR2 SQIVND (reference sequence). The CDR3 spans 15 residues. V dropped 5 bases and J dropped 6 bases, with 16 bases sitting between them.

V is TRBV4-2 and J is TRBJ1-3, with D perhaps matching TRBD1 (5 bases). Looked up from germline, CDR1 is LGHNA and CDR2 is YNFKEQ. The CDR3 totals 15 residues. V was cut by 2 bases and J by 4 bases, with 12 bases left in between. The CDR3 coding sequence is TGTGCCAGCAGCCAAAGGGGCCCCACGGGAAACACCATATATTTT. Amino acid sequence: CASSQRGPTGNTIYF.

This clone was seen a single time. The V and J genes are TRBV19 and TRBJ1-2, with D perhaps matching TRBD1 (5 bases). The ends were cut back, 7 bases at V and 3 bases at J, with 12 bases in the middle. CDR3 size: 13 residues. CDR1 and CDR2 from the germline V gene are LNHDA and SQIVND (reference sequence). CDR3 region: CASTPGGDYGYTF. As DNA, the CDR3 is TGTGCCAGTACCCCGGGGGGAGACTATGGCTACACCTTC.

The chain recombines TRBV10-1 with TRBJ1-4, with 9 bases fitting TRBD1. Per germline, CDR1 WNHNN and CDR2 SYGVQD (reference sequence). This CDR3 is built from 15 residues. J was trimmed by 7 bases and V by 4 bases; bases with no gene match: 7. This chain's CDR3 is CASSGSGTGTEKLFF. The CDR3 region has the DNA TGCGCCAGCAGTGGATCCGGGACAGGGACTGAAAAACTGTTTTTT.

J is TRBJ2-2 and V is TRBV21-1; the listed D gene, TRBD1, was not tested against the DNA. TRBV21-1 is a known pseudogene. The CDR3 has 21 residues. DNA for the CDR3: TGTGCCAGCAGCAAAGTCGTTCTCGAGAGGGGCGGGACAGGGGACCTCGGGGAGCTGTTTTTT. Translated: CASSKVVLERGGTGDLGELFF.